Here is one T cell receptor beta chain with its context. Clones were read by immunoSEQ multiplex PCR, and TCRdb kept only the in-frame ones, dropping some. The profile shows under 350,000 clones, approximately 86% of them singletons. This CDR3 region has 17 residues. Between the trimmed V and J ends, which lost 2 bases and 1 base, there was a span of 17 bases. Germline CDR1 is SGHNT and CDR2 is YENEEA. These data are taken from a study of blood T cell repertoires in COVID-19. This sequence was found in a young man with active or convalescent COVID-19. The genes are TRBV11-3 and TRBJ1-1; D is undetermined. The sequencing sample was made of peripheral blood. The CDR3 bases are TGTGCCAGCAGCTTAAAGTCGGAGATAGTGCGGAACACTGAAGCTTTCTTT. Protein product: CASSLKSEIVRNTEAFF.